Listed below are T cell receptor beta chains from one sample, sequenced in a study of Ad26.COV2.S vaccination and SARS-CoV-2 variants. The table came from immunoSEQ multiplex PCR; TCRdb's copy has only in-frame clones and leaves some out. The sample consists of roughly 700,000 clones, about 90% of them appearing once. This material consisted of peripheral blood, taken in a trial of Ad26.COV2.S vaccine versus placebo. The receptor source for this set is a person between 18 and 60 years old who received the Ad26.COV2.S COVID-19 vaccine or a placebo. Each CDR3 is given with its conserved first and last residue. Fields, in order: J gene, clone size, D gene, V gene, CDR3 DNA, CDR3 protein. D genes are given only for firm matches. The size entry is marked missing in some rows and otherwise reads once, few, many or a size class.

TRBJ2-2,-,TRBD2,TRBV6-5,TGTGCCAGTAGCGGGAGAAACACCGGGGAGCTGTTTTTT,CASSGRNTGELFF
TRBJ1-2,-,-,TRBV18,TGTGCCAGCTCACCTATGCAGGGAACTAACTATGGCTACACCTTC,CASSPMQGTNYGYTF
TRBJ2-7,-,-,TRBV11-2,TGTGCCAGCAGCTTAGAGGCGGGGGCTTCCTACGAGCAGTACTTC,CASSLEAGASYEQYF
TRBJ1-1,-,TRBD1,TRBV7-2,TGTGCCAGCAGGCGGGACAGTCCCCTTGAAGCTTTCTTT,CASRRDSPLEAFF
TRBJ2-7,-,TRBD2,TRBV6-6,TGTGCCAGCCGGCGGGGGGGGGATTACGAGCAGTACTTC,CASRRGGDYEQYF
TRBJ1-2,-,-,TRBV30,TGTGCCTGGACTCGGATTGGCTATGGCTACACCTTC,CAWTRIGYGYTF
TRBJ1-2,-,-,TRBV6-5,TGTGCCAGCAGTTCGAGGACATACCTAAGCTATGGCTACACCTTC,CASSSRTYLSYGYTF
TRBJ2-6,-,-,TRBV5-1,TGCGCCAGCAGCTTGGCGGTCTGGTGGAGCTCTGGGGCCAACGTCCTGACTTTC,CASSLAVWWSSGANVLTF
TRBJ1-5,-,-,TRBV19,TGTGCCAGTAGTATATCGGCCAGCAATCAGCCCCAGCATTTT,CASSISASNQPQHF
TRBJ1-2,-,-,TRBV5-1,TGCGCCAGCAGCCCAGCCATTAACTATGGCTACACCTTC,CASSPAINYGYTF
TRBJ2-5,-,-,TRBV11-2,TGTGCCAGCAGTCCATCCGGGACCCAGTACTTC,CASSPSGTQYF
TRBJ1-5,-,-,TRBV19,TGTGCCAGTAGCGTGGCGGGTCAGCCCCAGCATTTT,CASSVAGQPQHF
TRBJ2-7,-,-,TRBV14,TGTGCCAGCAGCCAAGGCAGCGCGAATTCCTACGAGCAGTACTTC,CASSQGSANSYEQYF
TRBJ2-7,-,-,TRBV15,TGTGCCACCAGCAGCGTTACAGGGATCTCCTACGAGCAGTACTTC,CATSSVTGISYEQYF
TRBJ1-5,once,TRBD1,TRBV4-2,TGTGCCAGCAGCCCAACAGGGGTGGGCAATCAGCCCCAGCATTTT,CASSPTGVGNQPQHF
TRBJ1-3,few,TRBD1,TRBV9,TGTGCCAGCAGCCCCCAAGAGGGGGCGGGCGGAAACACCATATATTTT,CASSPQEGAGGNTIYF
TRBJ2-3,-,TRBD2,TRBV29-1,TGCAGCGTTGGAAAGCTGGGACTAGCGGGGGGCACAGATACGCAGTATTTT,CSVGKLGLAGGTDTQYF
TRBJ2-7,-,-,TRBV11-2,TGTGCCAGCAGCTTAGATCCGAAGGGCTACGAGCAGTACTTC,CASSLDPKGYEQYF
TRBJ1-5,-,-,TRBV19,TGTGCCAGTAGCCGGGTGAGGGGCAATCAGCCCCAGCATTTT,CASSRVRGNQPQHF
TRBJ1-2,-,-,TRBV9,TGTGCCAGCAGCCCGAGACCTGGGCAGGTCTACGGCTACACCTTC,CASSPRPGQVYGYTF
TRBJ1-5,-,-,TRBV4-3,TGCGCCAGCAGCCAAGATCGGCAGGGTATGGAGCCCCAGCATTTT,CASSQDRQGMEPQHF
TRBJ2-7,-,TRBD1,TRBV6-2/TRBV6-3,TGTGCCAGCAGTTTCGTCAGGGGGTCCTACGAGCAGTACTTC,CASSFVRGSYEQYF
TRBJ2-2,-,-,TRBV5-4,TGTGCCAGCAGCAACAGAAATCTTAACACCGGGGAGCTGTTTTTT,CASSNRNLNTGELFF
TRBJ2-1,-,TRBD1,TRBV3-1/TRBV3-2,TGTGCCAGCAGCCAAGCCGGGACAGATTTTGAGCAGTTCTTC,CASSQAGTDFEQFF
TRBJ1-1,-,TRBD1,TRBV6-5,TGTGCCAGCAGTTACCAGACAGGGGGCTACACTGAAGCTTTCTTT,CASSYQTGGYTEAFF
TRBJ2-1,-,TRBD2,TRBV12-3/TRBV12-4,TGTGCCAGCAGTTCCGGGACTAGATGGTTCTTC,CASSSGTRWFF
TRBJ2-1,-,-,TRBV12-5,TGTGCTAGTGGCGCGACTAGAAGATCCTACAATGAGCAGTTCTTC,CASGATRRSYNEQFF
TRBJ1-1,-,-,TRBV23-1,TGCGCCAGCAGTCAATTCCTCAAGGGGACCACTGAAGCTTTCTTT,CASSQFLKGTTEAFF
TRBJ2-4,once,TRBD2,TRBV5-1,TGCGCCAGCAGCGCGGGGGGCCCAAAAAACATTCAGTACTTC,CASSAGGPKNIQYF
TRBJ2-2,-,TRBD1,TRBV29-1,TGCAGCGCCCGAGGACAGGAGAACACCGGGGAGCTGTTTTTT,CSARGQENTGELFF
TRBJ2-6,-,-,TRBV7-7,TGTGCTAGCAGCTACGGCTCTCCTGGGGCCAACGTCCTGACTTTC,CASSYGSPGANVLTF
TRBJ2-5,-,-,TRBV18,TGTGCCAGCTCACCACCTAATGGGCCAGGAGGGGAAGAGACCCAGTACTTC,CASSPPNGPGGEETQYF
TRBJ2-7,-,TRBD2,TRBV6-5,TGTGCCAGCAGAGACTCCGGGGGGGACGAGCAGTACTTC,CASRDSGGDEQYF
TRBJ2-4,-,-,TRBV18,TGTGCCAGCGCGGAGTCACTAGCCAAAAACATTCAGTACTTC,CASAESLAKNIQYF
TRBJ1-1,-,-,TRBV16,TGTGCCAGCAGCCAATGGTTGAACACTGAAGCTTTCTTT,CASSQWLNTEAFF
TRBJ1-6,-,-,TRBV30,TGTGCCTGGAGTGGGGTCGGTTCACCCCTCCACTTT,CAWSGVGSPLHF
TRBJ2-7,-,TRBD1,TRBV6-5,TGTGCCAGCACCCTGGACAGGAACTACGAGCAGTACTTC,CASTLDRNYEQYF
TRBJ1-3,few,-,TRBV7-9,TGTGCCAGCAGCCGCCTTGGAAACACCATATATTTT,CASSRLGNTIYF
TRBJ2-1,-,-,TRBV3-1/TRBV3-2,TGTGCCAGCAGCCGGCACAAATACAATGAGCAGTTCTTC,CASSRHKYNEQFF
TRBJ1-6,few,-,TRBV19,TGTGCCAGTAGTAAGCGACAGGTACTAAATTCACCCCTCCACTTT,CASSKRQVLNSPLHF
TRBJ2-6,once,-,TRBV5-4,TGTGCCAGCAGCTTGGCCGGCTCCGGGGCCAACGTCCTGACTTTC,CASSLAGSGANVLTF
TRBJ1-4,-,-,TRBV30,TGTGCCTGGAGTGTAGTAGAGAATGAAAAACTGTTTTTT,CAWSVVENEKLFF
TRBJ1-1,-,-,TRBV7-7,TGTGCCAGCAGCGTTGGACTCGGGTGGGTTACTGAAGCTTTCTTT,CASSVGLGWVTEAFF
TRBJ2-2,-,TRBD1,TRBV7-2,TGTGCCAGCAGCCCACGCGGGACAGGGGTTCTAAAGGCGGGGGAGCTGTTTTTT,CASSPRGTGVLKAGELFF
TRBJ1-2,-,-,TRBV12-3/TRBV12-4,TGTGCCAGTCGGGGGGGAGCGGAGGATGGCTACACCTTC,CASRGGAEDGYTF
TRBJ2-3,-,TRBD1,TRBV5-1,TGCGCCAGCAGCTCGGACAGGCCCAGCACAGATACGCAGTATTTT,CASSSDRPSTDTQYF
TRBJ2-7,-,TRBD2,TRBV7-2,TGTGCCAGCAGCCCTAGCGGGGGGCAGAACTACGAGCAGTACTTC,CASSPSGGQNYEQYF
TRBJ2-2,-,TRBD2,TRBV7-2,TGTGCCAGCAGCTTAGATACTAGCGGGAGAACCGGGGAGCTGTTTTTT,CASSLDTSGRTGELFF
TRBJ2-1,-,-,TRBV7-9,TGTGCCAGCAGCTTACGAGCTACGGTATACAATGAGCAGTTCTTC,CASSLRATVYNEQFF
TRBJ2-3,few,-,TRBV19,TGTGCCAGTAAAGCGCAGGGAACAGATACGCAGTATTTT,CASKAQGTDTQYF